The 23 T cell receptor beta chains in this list originate from one sample, sequenced in a study of T cell repertoires in cytomegalovirus infection. MiXCR, run by TCRdb on the reads, gives a single entry per CDR3 protein. The sample lists approximately 140,000 distinct CDR3 sequences, roughly a quarter occurring once. Their specific antigens are unknown. Sequences were obtained from PBMCs, sequenced either directly or after in vitro stimulation (not recorded which). The receptors were gathered from a human donor in good health (CMV status not recorded). Some clones in this sample may be carry-over from other donors' samples.

This clonotype was counted a few times. V gene TRBV28 combines with J gene TRBJ1-1; D is uncertain. The CDR3 loop spans 14 amino acids. V lost 2 bases, J lost 5 bases, and 12 bases lay in between. The germline gives CDR1 MDHEN, CDR2 SYDVKM. The CDR3 region has the DNA TGTGCCAGCAGTTTAGGGTGGAGTGGAACTGAAGCTTTCTTT. Translation: CASSLGWSGTEAFF.

There are many counts of this clonotype. The rearrangement joins TRBV12-3 or TRBV12-4 to TRBJ1-5, with 9 positions matching TRBD1. V lost 4 bases and J lost 5; bases outside the gene matches: 9. This CDR3 spans 16 amino acids. CDR3 region: CASSSPGTGLYQPQHF. In DNA form, the CDR3 reads TGTGCCAGCAGTTCCCCCGGGACAGGGTTATATCAGCCCCAGCATTTT.

This chain connects TRBV9 to TRBJ2-1; the match to TRBD2 covers 15 bases. This CDR3 comprises 17 residues. V gave up 3 bases and J gave up 5 bases; unmatched junction bases: 6. The germline V gene has CDR1 SGDLS and CDR2 YYNGEE. The CDR3 DNA is TGTGCCAGCAGCGCCCGGGGACTAGCGGGAGGTAACAATGAGCAGTTCTTC. Encoded protein: CASSARGLAGGNNEQFF.

This clonotype was detected a few times. V is TRBV7-2 and J is TRBJ2-1; TRBD2 matches 7 bases. Germline values: CDR1 SGHTA, CDR2 FQGNSA. V dropped 6 bases and J dropped 10; count of bases not matched to a gene: 6. The CDR3 covers 12 residues. Written as DNA, the CDR3 is TGTGCCAGCAGTTCCGCGGGAGACGAGCAGTTCTTC. Its protein product is CASSSAGDEQFF.

The V and J genes are TRBV13 and TRBJ2-1; 11 bases match TRBD2. From germline, CDR1 is PRHDT and CDR2 FYEKMQ (reference sequence). The CDR3 has 17 amino acids. V dropped 0 bases and J dropped 9; count of bases not matched to a gene: 10. CDR3 loop: CASSLGPTSGSLSEQFF. In nucleotides, the CDR3 is TGTGCCAGCAGCTTAGGCCCTACTAGCGGGAGTTTAAGTGAGCAGTTCTTC.

This clonotype has more than one count but fewer than ten. The V gene is TRBV7-9, the J gene TRBJ2-7, with D possibly matching TRBD1 (6 bases). The CDR3 loop spans 14 amino acids. CDR1 is SEHNR, CDR2 FQNEAQ, per germline (reference sequence). V lost 0 bases and J 4 bases, leaving 10 bases between the germline ends. CDR3 DNA: TGTGCCAGCAGCTTAGCGCAACAGGGTTACGAGCAGTACTTC. Translation: CASSLAQQGYEQYF.

Only a few counts were recorded for this clonotype. This chain joins TRBV29-1 and TRBJ1-1, with D possibly TRBD1 on 5 matching bases. Trimming shortened V by 4 bases and J by 4 bases, and 13 bases separated the two germline ends. Germline lookup yields CDR1 SQVTM and CDR2 ANQGSEA. CDR3 length: 13 residues. This CDR3 is CSVVWGRGTEAFF. The CDR3 DNA sequence: TGCAGCGTTGTTTGGGGAAGGGGCACTGAAGCTTTCTTT.

A few counts support this clonotype. This chain links TRBV24-1 with TRBJ2-3; perhaps TRBD2 as D (6 bases). V dropped 10 bases and J dropped 2 bases, with 9 bases sitting between them. The CDR3 length is 12 residues. Per the germline V gene, CDR1 is KGHDR and CDR2 is SFDVKD. CDR3 coding DNA: TGTGCCACAAGGGACTCCACAGATACGCAGTATTTT. Its translation: CATRDSTDTQYF.

The chain is built from TRBV12-3 or TRBV12-4 and TRBJ2-1; TRBD2 agrees at 14 bases. The junction had 4 bases not matched to a gene; V was cut back by 1 base and J by 8 bases. The length of the CDR3 is 16 residues. The DNA for the CDR3 is TGTGCCAGCAGTTTAGTGGGACTAGCGGGAGTAGATGAGCAGTTCTTC. Protein: CASSLVGLAGVDEQFF.

This clonotype was detected a few times. This chain connects TRBV12-3 or TRBV12-4 to TRBJ2-1; the match to TRBD2 covers 8 bases. The V and J ends lost 3 bases and 5 bases, in that order; junction bases with no gene match: 6. The CDR3 sequence is 15 residues long. CDR3 in DNA: TGTGCCAGCAGTTTTATTAGCGGGAACAACAATGAGCAGTTCTTC. Encoded protein: CASSFISGNNNEQFF.

The chain joins TRBV28 to TRBJ2-5; 7 bases fit TRBD1. Germline V lookup: CDR1 MDHEN, CDR2 SYDVKM. After removal of 6 bases from V and 1 base from J, the junction contained 8 bases not matched to a gene. The CDR3 is made up of 15 amino acids. The CDR3 DNA reads TGTGCCAGCAGCCGGCAGACAGGGCTCCAAGAGACCCAGTACTTC. Translation gives CASSRQTGLQETQYF.

The chain recombines TRBV7-4 with TRBJ1-3, with D tentatively TRBD1 (6 bases). In germline, CDR1 is SGHVT, CDR2 SQSDAQ. The CDR3 covers 16 residues. Trimming shortened V by 5 bases and J by 5 bases, and 19 bases separated the two germline ends. CDR3: CASSQVSGTPRNTIYF. CDR3 sequence (DNA): TGTGCCAGCAGCCAAGTATCGGGGACACCTAGAAACACCATATATTTT.

This clonotype showed up just a few times. The chain carries TRBV5-1 and TRBJ2-5; D unresolved. The CDR3 is 13 amino acids. Trimming shortened V by 2 bases and J by 3 bases, and 8 bases separated the two germline ends. Germline CDR1 SGHRS, CDR2 YFSETQ. The CDR3: CASSFEVKETQYF. For the CDR3, the DNA is TGCGCCAGCAGCTTCGAAGTCAAAGAGACCCAGTACTTC.

The sample holds a few counts of this clonotype. The chain couples TRBV2 to TRBJ2-1; perhaps TRBD2 as D (6 bases). The CDR3 sequence is 17 residues long. V was cut by 5 bases and J by 5 bases, with 22 bases left in between. Germline V gene data show CDR1 as SNHLY and CDR2 as FYNNEI. Written as DNA, the CDR3 is TGTGCCAGCAGTCTTTCCTTAGCCGGCGGCGGGGACAATGAGCAGTTCTTC. Residues: CASSLSLAGGGDNEQFF.

The V call is TRBV27, the J call TRBJ2-1; D remains ambiguous. The CDR3 is 13 residues long. Between the trimmed V and J ends, which lost 5 bases and 8 bases, there was a span of 13 bases. Germline V gene lookup returns CDR1 MNHEY and CDR2 SMNVEV (reference sequence). The CDR3 region is CASSTYREDEQFF. For the CDR3, the DNA is TGTGCCAGCAGTACCTACCGCGAGGATGAGCAGTTCTTC.

The chain has TRBV19 and TRBJ2-5; no definite D call. Germline V gives CDR1 LNHDA, CDR2 SQIVND (reference sequence). Trimming removed 3 bases at V and 1 base at J, with 9 bases between. The CDR3 spans 14 residues. As DNA, the CDR3 is TGTGCCAGTAGTATGATTGGGCGCCAAGAGACCCAGTACTTC. Its translation is CASSMIGRQETQYF.

This clonotype has just a few counts. This chain joins TRBV12-3 or TRBV12-4 and TRBJ2-5; 14 bases line up with TRBD2. Germline trimming cut 5 bases from V and 3 bases from J; bases unmatched to any gene: 5. CDR3 length: 16 amino acids. As DNA, the CDR3 is TGTGCCAGCAGTGCTCCGGGACTAGCGGGAGAAGAGACCCAGTACTTC. Its translation is CASSAPGLAGEETQYF.

The table lists this clonotype with a few counts. The rearrangement links TRBV19 to TRBJ1-5, with D perhaps matching TRBD1 (5 bases). This CDR3 is built from 16 residues. The germline V gene encodes CDR1 LNHDA and CDR2 SQIVND (reference sequence). V lost 0 bases to trimming and J lost 6 bases, with 15 bases between them. The CDR3 here is CASSIERTLGGQPQHF. CDR3 bases: TGTGCCAGTAGTATAGAGCGGACCCTTGGGGGTCAGCCCCAGCATTTT.

This clonotype was found many times. The V and J genes are TRBV28 and TRBJ2-7; no reliable D call. The V gene's germline CDR1 is MDHEN and CDR2 SYDVKM. With 2 bases removed from V and 3 bases from J, the gap between germline ends came to 14 bases. The CDR3 is made up of 15 amino acids. CDR3 protein: CASSLAYSLYYEQYF. The CDR3 DNA follows: TGTGCCAGCAGTTTAGCCTACTCACTCTACTACGAGCAGTACTTC.

The sample holds a few counts of this clonotype. The chain has TRBV5-6 and TRBJ2-3; D remains ambiguous. Germline CDR1 reads SGHDT; CDR2 reads YYEEEE. The V end lost 0 bases, the J end lost 2 bases, and 7 bases lay between the germline ends. The CDR3 runs to 14 residues. CDR3 coding DNA: TGTGCCAGCAGCTTGGACTCCTTCACAGATACGCAGTATTTT. It translates to CASSLDSFTDTQYF. The full variable domain, with the rest looked up from reference TRBV5-6 and TRBJ2-3, is DAGVTQSPTHLIKTRGQQVTLRCSPKSGHDTVSWYQQALGQGPQFIFQYYEEEERQRGNFPDRFSGHQFPNYSSELNVNALLLGDSALYLCASSLDSFTDTQYFGPGTRLTVL.

The sample holds a few counts of this clonotype. The chain joins TRBV28 to TRBJ2-7; 10 bases match TRBD1. Trimming took 6 bases from V and 4 from J; bases not matched to a gene: 3. The CDR3 has 13 residues. Germline values: CDR1 MDHEN, CDR2 SYDVKM. The CDR3 region has the DNA TGTGCCAGCAGCTGGACAGGGGGTTACGAGCAGTACTTC. This sequence encodes CASSWTGGYEQYF.

The chain links TRBV12-3 or TRBV12-4 to TRBJ2-1; no reliable D call. The CDR3 runs 14 residues. Deletions cut 3 bases from V and 6 bases from J, with 12 bases between. CDR3 loop: CASSFQPEFNEQFF. The CDR3 DNA reads as TGTGCCAGCAGTTTCCAGCCGGAGTTCAATGAGCAGTTCTTC.

This clonotype was seen repeatedly, ten times or more. The chain uses TRBV7-6 and TRBJ1-3; 10 bases are a match to TRBD1. This CDR3 is 14 amino acids long. CDR1 and CDR2 from the germline V gene are SGHVS and FNYEAQ. With 8 bases clipped from V and 1 base from J, the junction kept 2 bases outside the gene matches. This CDR3 reads CASGTGDSGNTIYF. DNA of the CDR3: TGTGCCAGCGGGACAGGGGATTCTGGAAACACCATATATTTT.